This record looks at one T cell receptor beta chain sequence and its context. The sample holds a few counts of this clone. It has no known antigen specificity. No much larger clonotype is one base removed from it; base qualities were not supplied. From each donor, a single peripheral blood sample of about 116 mL on average was drawn into heparinised tubes. Using a panel that included CD45RO, CCR7, CD25, CD127, CD95 and CD27, naive, central memory, regulatory and stem cell-like memory CD4+ T cells were sorted on a BD FACSAria II. A purity above 98% was achieved for all sorted populations. Right away, PBMCs were isolated by Lymphoprep density gradient centrifugation and were stained directly, with no culture step. So that batch effects would be minimized, each experiment stained and sorted samples in pairs, pairing one healthy donor with one patient. From its cysteine to its phenylalanine, the CDR3 spans 15 amino acids. Left in the record is the CDR3 DNA by itself, 45 bases read in frame from the first base. The germline V gene encodes CDR1 LNHNV and CDR2 YYDKDF (reference sequence). V sheds 1 base and J sheds 4 bases, leaving 8 bases between their ends.

The entire isolated RNA was reverse transcribed using the High Capacity cDNA Reverse Transcription Kit, and thus expressed TCRB transcripts were sequenced. Deep immunoSEQ sequencing was performed on naive, central memory and regulatory T cell samples, with an average of around 3.4 million total reads per sample. Sorted cells were lysed in RLT buffer and RNA was extracted with DNase-treated RNeasy Micro or Mini kits, depending on cell number. Each cell subset was processed on its own to prevent cross-contamination, while patient and healthy donor samples were processed together. The immunoSEQ multiplex PCR was used to amplify TCRB sequences from cDNA, generating 87-bp fragments that spanned the CDR3 region. Sequencing of the amplicons was performed on the Illumina HiSeq platform. Per the authors' processing: Synthetic template baselines were used to correct PCR bias computationally, reads within Hamming distance 2 were collapsed, and singletons that could not be merged were discarded. Reads were aligned to IMGT to assign V, D and J genes, CDR3 length, and insertions or deletions at six rearrangement sites. Within each subset, clonotype counts were normalized to sorted cell number, and only after that were true diversity and Gini coefficients computed with the tcR R package. The overlap coefficient, calculated on TCRB nucleotide sequences, was used to measure repertoire sharing. As a proxy for the pre-selection repertoire, out-of-frame TCRB sequences from naive cells were analyzed. TCRdb took over this immuneACCESS table, retaining in-frame rearrangements with V and J assigned. Such tables are incomplete; in checked studies, under half of the missing clones stem from an unresolved V gene, and the remainder is unexplained. The V and J calls and clone size come from that table; D and trimming were worked out from the DNA. In this sample the table shows hundreds of thousands of clones, over 11% of which occur a single time. 0.03% to 0.045% of the sample rests with the top ten.

This record belongs to a study of beta chain features in type 1 diabetes listed by TCRdb under 2018. Describing the broader study: Patients and healthy donors did not differ in mean age, gender distribution, total cell number or subset yield. A total of 107,917,701 sorted cells were examined across all samples, and the number of cells per subset was strongly correlated with RNA yield. The study compared the TCRB repertoires of sorted circulating CD4+ T cell subsets in recently diagnosed type 1 diabetes patients with those in matched healthy donors. Whereas all 30 or so donors provided naive and central memory subsets, regulatory and stem cell-like memory subsets were isolated from just 8 patients and about 8 healthy donors.

Results and caveats for the whole study, not just this receptor: Because cDNA was sequenced instead of genomic DNA, highly expressing activated cells could be over-represented, though the groups showed no difference in activation or CD3 levels. PCR may preferentially amplify shorter templates, but because patient and control samples were amplified and corrected together, any resulting skew would affect both groups equally. Fewer insertions and more nucleotide deletions at VDJ recombination sites were observed in patients with type 1 diabetes, implying thymic rearrangement abnormalities. HLA sub-analyses involved small numbers of individuals, so any influence of HLA type on TCRB rearrangement remained unresolved. In all four CD4+ subsets, TCRB CDR3 length was moderately but significantly shorter in type 1 diabetes patients. Naive, central memory and regulatory TCRB repertoires appeared to be more similar among patients than among healthy donors.

The V and J genes are TRBV15 and TRBJ2-6; the D region possibly corresponds to TRBD1 (6 bases align). This receptor was obtained from a man between 18 and 29 years old with type 1 diabetes. Sequencing input: naive CD4+ T cells from blood. This sample's cell subset or site label indicates: true naive CD4+ T cells. The CDR3 in this case is CATSRAGVGANVLTF. In nucleotides, the sequence is TGTGCCACCAGCAGAGCAGGGGTCGGGGCCAACGTCCTGACTTTC.